This TCR beta chain was captured by sequencing in a study of metastatic and nonmetastatic thyroid tumors. Study summary: Repertoire comparison spanned blood and tumor or nodule tissue of malignant and benign thyroid patients. Study results and limitations: The reported finding was significantly higher TCR beta diversity in malignant thyroid tumors relative to benign nodules, in blood and tumor.

Every patient was untreated before thyroid surgery. The length of the CDR3 is 15 residues. After removal of 6 bases from V and 3 bases from J, the junction contained 7 bases not matched to a gene. The germline V gene encodes CDR1 MDHEN and CDR2 SYDVKM. As for this clone: Its antigen is unidentified.

TCRdb recomputed clones from the PCR reads via MiXCR. The sample records 20,000 to 30,000 clones, around 21% being singletons. This receptor was identified in a male donor with papillary thyroid cancer or a benign thyroid nodule (not recorded which). Some clones in this sample may be carry-over from other donors' samples. Sequencing was done on a sample of blood. V usage is TRBV28 and J usage is TRBJ2-7; 11 bases are a match to TRBD2. CDR3 in DNA: TGTGCCAGCAGGACCCTAGCGGGAGGCCTCTACGAGCAGTACTTC. This sequence encodes CASRTLAGGLYEQYF. Full variable domain (outside the CDR3, taken from reference TRBV28 and TRBJ2-7): DVKVTQSSRYLVKRTGEKVFLECVQDMDHENMFWYRQDPGLGLRLIYFSYDVKMKEKGDIPEGYSVSREKKERFSLILESASTNQTSMYLCASRTLAGGLYEQYFGPGTRLTVT.